These 30 T cell receptor beta chains were all obtained from the same sample, sequenced in a study of blood T cell repertoires in COVID-19. Sequencing was performed with immunoSEQ multiplex PCR; in TCRdb, only in-frame clones are kept and a portion is missing. Among approximately 210,000 clones listed, about nine tenths were seen once. The sample comprised PBMCs or T cells enriched from blood (not recorded which). The receptors originated from a man aged 30 to 45 in a cohort exposed to, infected with or recovered from COVID-19 (not recorded which).

The V gene is TRBV9, the J gene TRBJ1-5, with TRBD1 as a possible D gene (6 bases). V was trimmed by 0 bases and J by 3 bases, leaving 10 bases between them. CDR3 length equals 15 residues. Per germline, CDR1 SGDLS and CDR2 YYNGEE. This CDR3 is CASSVGGRFNQPQHF. CDR3 DNA: TGTGCCAGCAGCGTAGGGGGGCGGTTCAATCAGCCCCAGCATTTT. Using reference TRBV9 and TRBJ1-5 for the parts outside the CDR3, the full variable domain is DSGVTQTPKHLITATGQRVTLRCSPRSGDLSVYWYQQSLDQGLQFLIQYYNGEERAKGNILERFSAQQFPDLHSELNLSSLELGDSALYFCASSVGGRFNQPQHFGDGTRLSIL.

This chain joins TRBV19 and TRBJ1-1, with a tentative D call TRBD1 (6 bases). The CDR3 consists of 14 residues. Germline V gives CDR1 LNHDA, CDR2 SQIVND (reference sequence). With 5 bases removed from V and 0 bases from J, the gap between germline ends came to 10 bases. For the CDR3, the DNA is TGTGCCAGTAGTCCGCAGGGGTTGAACACTGAAGCTTTCTTT. It is translated as CASSPQGLNTEAFF.

CDR3 DNA sequence: TGTGCCAGCAACCCCGGACTAGCGGTAGCTGGGGGGGAGACCCAGTACTTC. It encodes CASNPGLAVAGGETQYF. The chain combines TRBV2 with TRBJ2-5, with 10 bases lining up with TRBD2. V dropped 7 bases and J dropped 5; count of bases not matched to a gene: 16. The CDR3 consists of 17 residues. The V gene's germline CDR1 is SNHLY and CDR2 FYNNEI. Filled out from reference TRBV2 and TRBJ2-5, the complete variable domain reads EPEVTQTPSHQVTQMGQEVILRCVPISNHLYFYWYRQILGQKVEFLVSFYNNEISEKSEIFDDQFSVERPDGSNFTLKIRSTKLEDSAMYFCASNPGLAVAGGETQYFGPGTRLLVL.

The gene calls are TRBV2 and TRBJ2-7; D gene ambiguous. V lost 5 bases, J lost 0 bases, and 8 bases lay in between. The CDR3 sequence is 13 residues long. The germline V gene has CDR1 SNHLY and CDR2 FYNNEI. The CDR3 region is CASSSSSSYEQYF. The CDR3 coding sequence is TGTGCCAGCAGTTCGTCGAGCTCCTACGAGCAGTACTTC.

A single count supports this clone. J is TRBJ1-5 and V is TRBV27; 7 nucleotides agree with TRBD1. The CDR3 sequence is 15 residues long. Germline assignment: CDR1 MNHEY and CDR2 SMNVEV (reference sequence). The trim removed 2 bases at V and 1 base at J, leaving 2 bases unmatched. The CDR3 loop is CASSLRGQSNQPQHF. The DNA for the CDR3 is TGTGCCAGCAGTTTAAGGGGACAGAGCAATCAGCCCCAGCATTTT.

This sequence joins TRBV4-2 and TRBJ1-2; D is undetermined. Germline V CDR1 and CDR2: LGHNA, YNFKEQ. The V gene lost 0 bases and the J gene lost 0 bases, with 5 bases spanning the gap. The CDR3 is made up of 14 amino acids. The CDR3: CASSQDLANYGYTF. In DNA, the CDR3 is TGTGCCAGCAGCCAAGACCTAGCTAACTATGGCTACACCTTC.

The V and J genes are TRBV5-6 and TRBJ2-5, with 8 bases matching TRBD1. Germline trimming cut 4 bases from V and 5 bases from J; bases unmatched to any gene: 10. The CDR3 runs to 15 residues. CDR1 is SGHDT, CDR2 YYEEEE, per germline. The CDR3 DNA sequence: TGTGCCAGCAGCGTCGCAGGACAGGGTCGTGAGACCCAGTACTTC. It yields the protein CASSVAGQGRETQYF.

CDR3 residues: CASRGQAGAGSNQPQHF. The CDR3 DNA is TGTGCCAGTAGGGGACAGGCGGGCGCAGGTAGCAATCAGCCCCAGCATTTT. The chain couples TRBV19 to TRBJ1-5; 8 nucleotides agree with TRBD1. The CDR3 has 17 amino acids. The germline gives CDR1 LNHDA, CDR2 SQIVND (reference sequence). The V segment lost 6 bases and the J segment 0 bases; nucleotides outside the gene matches: 10.

This chain uses TRBV9 with TRBJ2-1; TRBD2 matches at 16 bases. This CDR3 has 21 amino acids. The J segment lost 5 bases and the V segment lost 2 bases, leaving 16 bases of the junction unmatched. CDR1 is SGDLS, CDR2 YYNGEE, per germline. CDR3 sequence: CASSVRGGLAGGRKGNNEQFF. The CDR3 DNA follows: TGTGCCAGCAGCGTTCGGGGGGGACTAGCGGGAGGGAGAAAAGGCAACAATGAGCAGTTCTTC.

V usage is TRBV27 and J usage is TRBJ1-2; 9 nucleotides line up with TRBD1. The V and J ends lost 7 bases and 7 bases, in that order; junction bases with no gene match: 10. Looked up from germline, CDR1 is MNHEY and CDR2 is SMNVEV (reference sequence). The CDR3 runs to 14 residues. The CDR3 nucleotides are TGTGCCAGCAATACCGGGGGGACAGGGAGTGGCTACACCTTC. Amino acid sequence: CASNTGGTGSGYTF.

The chain combines TRBV15 with TRBJ2-7, with 11 bases matching TRBD1. Germline CDR1 and CDR2: LNHNV and YYDKDF (reference sequence). Losses at the gene ends were 3 bases for V and 7 bases for J; bases not matched to a gene: 5. The CDR3 covers 14 residues. CDR3 in amino acids: CATSRDRGRWEQYF. The CDR3 nucleotides read TGTGCCACCAGCAGGGACAGGGGGCGATGGGAGCAGTACTTC.

CDR3 residues: CASSYDRGNQPQHF. The CDR3 coding sequence is TGTGCCAGCAGTTACGACAGGGGCAATCAGCCCCAGCATTTT. The chain combines TRBV6-5 with TRBJ1-5, with 7 bases identical to TRBD1. V lost 2 bases, J lost 2 bases, and 0 bases stayed unmatched. CDR1 is MNHEY and CDR2 is SVGAGI in the germline V gene. CDR3 size: 14 residues.

This clone was found once. The J gene is TRBJ2-7, the V gene TRBV3-1 (or the pseudogene TRBV3-2); D is undetermined. The CDR3 has 18 residues. Trimming took 4 bases from V and 2 from J, leaving 24 bases between them. Germline loops: CDR1 LGHDT, CDR2 YNNKEL (reference sequence). CDR3 sequence reads: CASSLKSPPLILPYEQYF. The CDR3 DNA reads as TGTGCCAGCAGCCTCAAAAGCCCCCCATTGATCCTCCCCTACGAGCAGTACTTC.

This clone was seen a handful of times. V usage is TRBV28 and J usage is TRBJ2-1, with 8 bases lining up with TRBD1. Unmatched junction bases numbered 13, after V lost 2 bases and J lost 7 bases. The CDR3 totals 17 residues. Germline CDR1 is MDHEN and CDR2 is SYDVKM. CDR3 coding DNA: TGTGCCAGCAGTTTAGCCCGGGACAGGAGCTTTTGGAATGAGCAGTTCTTC. Its translation is CASSLARDRSFWNEQFF.

The genes are TRBV3-1 (or the pseudogene TRBV3-2) and TRBJ1-1, with 9 bases matching TRBD1. V shed 6 bases, J shed 7 bases, and the junction held 9 bases outside the gene matches. Germline loops: CDR1 LGHDT, CDR2 YNNKEL (reference sequence). The CDR3 totals 14 residues. The CDR3 sequence: CASSLGTGIIEAFF. DNA of the CDR3: TGTGCCAGCAGTCTCGGGACAGGGATAATTGAAGCTTTCTTT.

J is TRBJ1-2 and V is TRBV7-9; D gene ambiguous. The germline CDR1 and CDR2 sequences are SEHNR and FQNEAQ (reference sequence). This CDR3 comprises 13 residues. The V end was cut by 1 base, the J end by 4 bases, with 7 bases between. CDR3 nucleotides: TGTGCCAGCAGCTTAGGGGCCCCCTATGGCTACACCTTC. The encoded protein is CASSLGAPYGYTF.

V and J are TRBV14 and TRBJ1-4; D is unclear. This CDR3 is built from 12 residues. CDR1 SGHDN and CDR2 FVKESK come from the germline V gene. Trimming removed 6 bases at V and 8 bases at J, with 10 bases between. CDR3 nucleotide sequence: TGTGCCAGCAGGCATCACAGCGAAAAACTGTTTTTT. This sequence encodes CASRHHSEKLFF.

The chain's CDR3 is CASKAGYNEQFF. In nucleotides, the CDR3 is TGTGCCAGCAAGGCGGGTTACAATGAGCAGTTCTTC. The chain joins TRBV6-5 to TRBJ2-1; a weak D match, TRBD2 (5 bases). Trimming pared 7 bases from V and 4 bases from J, leaving 8 bases between. The CDR3 consists of 12 residues. Germline loops: CDR1 MNHEY, CDR2 SVGAGI.

The V and J genes are TRBV5-1 and TRBJ1-4, with 9 bases that match TRBD1. This CDR3 contains 16 residues. Germline CDR1 reads SGHRS; CDR2 reads YFSETQ. Germline trimming cut 3 bases from V and 3 bases from J; bases unmatched to any gene: 6. CDR3 DNA sequence: TGCGCCAGCAGCTCTAATAGACAGGGGGCTAATGAAAAACTGTTTTTT. It yields the protein CASSSNRQGANEKLFF. Based on the CDR3 plus reference TRBV5-1 and TRBJ1-4, the full variable domain is KAGVTQTPRYLIKTRGQQVTLSCSPISGHRSVSWYQQTPGQGLQFLFEYFSETQRNKGNFPGRFSGRQFSNSRSEMNVSTLELGDSALYLCASSSNRQGANEKLFFGSGTQLSVL.

This sequence joins TRBV19 and TRBJ2-7, with 7 bases identical to TRBD1. This CDR3 has 15 residues. Germline CDR1 reads LNHDA; CDR2 reads SQIVND (reference sequence). After removal of 3 bases from V and 3 bases from J, the junction contained 8 bases not matched to a gene. The DNA for the CDR3 is TGTGCCAGTAGTATCGGGACAGTATCCGGCTACGAGCAGTACTTC. Amino acid sequence: CASSIGTVSGYEQYF.

The rearrangement links TRBV6-1 to TRBJ1-6; 7 nucleotides align to TRBD1. V trimming: 2 bases; J trimming: 0 bases; junction bases outside the gene matches: 7. CDR1 is MNHNS, CDR2 SASEGT, per germline. This CDR3 contains 18 residues. CDR3 DNA: TGTGCCAGCAGTGAACACCGGGACAGACGCTCCTATAATTCACCCCTCCACTTT. The encoded protein is CASSEHRDRRSYNSPLHF.

The J gene is TRBJ1-5, the V gene TRBV28; D perhaps matches TRBD1 (5 bases). V gave up 4 bases and J gave up 0 bases, with 13 bases separating them. This CDR3 spans 16 amino acids. The V gene's germline CDR1 is MDHEN and CDR2 SYDVKM. The CDR3 loop reads CASSYLGADSNQPQHF. CDR3 nucleotides: TGTGCCAGCAGTTATTTAGGGGCCGATAGCAATCAGCCCCAGCATTTT.

The chain joins TRBV19 to TRBJ1-2, with D hard to call. The CDR3 loop spans 12 amino acids. Germline V gene lookup returns CDR1 LNHDA and CDR2 SQIVND (reference sequence). Between the trimmed V and J ends, which lost 5 bases and 7 bases, there was a span of 11 bases. In DNA form, the CDR3 reads TGTGCCAGTAGTGTGACTCCGGGTGGCTACACCTTC. This codes for CASSVTPGGYTF.

V and J are TRBV11-3 and TRBJ2-5, with TRBD2 matching 14 bases. Germline V gene sequence: CDR1 SGHNT, CDR2 YENEEA. The CDR3 totals 16 residues. With 5 bases clipped from V and 4 bases from J, the junction kept 6 bases outside the gene matches. In DNA, the CDR3 is TGTGCCAGCAGCAAGGGGACTAGCGGGAGTCTAGAGACCCAGTACTTC. It translates to CASSKGTSGSLETQYF.

This chain connects TRBV20-1 to TRBJ1-5; tentatively, D is TRBD1 (6 bases). Germline assignment: CDR1 DFQATT and CDR2 SNEGSKA (reference sequence). The CDR3 covers 14 residues. Trimming cost V 3 bases and J 6 bases, with 15 bases left between them. The CDR3 coding sequence is TGCAGTGCTAGTCTCACAGGGCCTCGTCAGCCCCAGCATTTT. Translated: CSASLTGPRQPQHF.

The chain couples TRBV6-6 to TRBJ1-1, with D perhaps matching TRBD1 (5 bases). The CDR3 has 17 residues. V lost 5 bases to trimming and J lost 2 bases, with 21 bases between them. Germline values: CDR1 MNHNY, CDR2 SVGAGI (reference sequence). CDR3 bases: TGTGCCAGCAGTCAAATAGTTCAGGGAGGGCTCAACACTGAAGCTTTCTTT. Protein sequence: CASSQIVQGGLNTEAFF.

The CDR3 sequence is CASSLTGGFTDTQYF. CDR3 bases: TGTGCCAGTAGTTTGACAGGGGGCTTCACAGATACGCAGTATTTT. V gene TRBV19 combines with J gene TRBJ2-3; 10 bases map to TRBD1. This CDR3 has 15 amino acids. Per the germline V gene, CDR1 is LNHDA and CDR2 is SQIVND (reference sequence). Trimming removed 5 bases from V and 2 bases from J; junction bases left unmatched: 4. The full variable domain, its missing parts supplied by reference TRBV19 and TRBJ2-3, is DGGITQSPKYLFRKEGQNVTLSCEQNLNHDAMYWYRQDPGQGLRLIYYSQIVNDFQKGDIAEGYSVSREKKESFPLTVTSAQKNPTAFYLCASSLTGGFTDTQYFGPGTRLTVL.

This chain links TRBV4-2 with TRBJ1-4; no clear D. V shed 0 bases and J shed 6 bases, with 11 bases lying between them. The V gene's germline CDR1 is LGHNA and CDR2 YNFKEQ. The CDR3 consists of 15 residues. The CDR3 sequence is CASSQDVSDDEKLFF. The CDR3 region has the DNA TGTGCCAGCAGCCAAGATGTTAGCGACGATGAAAAACTGTTTTTT.

In its sample, this clone was seen once. The rearrangement joins TRBV5-5 to TRBJ1-2, with unresolved D. Germline V gives CDR1 SGHKS, CDR2 YYEKEE (reference sequence). CDR3 length: 15 amino acids. Trimming left V 0 bases short and J 3 bases short, with 12 bases between. CDR3 residues: CASSLVLARDYGYTF. The CDR3 DNA reads TGTGCCAGCAGCTTGGTTCTGGCTCGGGACTATGGCTACACCTTC.

This chain uses TRBV28 with TRBJ2-7; TRBD2 aligns across 13 bases. The CDR3 is made up of 21 amino acids. The V gene end was trimmed by 0 bases and the J gene end by 2 bases; junction bases not matched to a gene: 16. Germline values: CDR1 MDHEN, CDR2 SYDVKM. For the CDR3, the DNA is TGTGCCAGCAGTTTATGGCCAAAAGGGACTAGCGGGACCGTGCTTGCCTACGAGCAGTACTTC. Its translation: CASSLWPKGTSGTVLAYEQYF.